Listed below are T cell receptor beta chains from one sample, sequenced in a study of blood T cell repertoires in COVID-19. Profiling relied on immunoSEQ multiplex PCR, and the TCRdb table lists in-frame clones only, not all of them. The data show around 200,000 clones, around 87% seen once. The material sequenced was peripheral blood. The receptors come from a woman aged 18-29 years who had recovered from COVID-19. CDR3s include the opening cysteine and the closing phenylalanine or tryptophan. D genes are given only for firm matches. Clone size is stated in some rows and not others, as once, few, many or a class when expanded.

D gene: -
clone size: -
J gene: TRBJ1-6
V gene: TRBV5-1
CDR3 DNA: TGCGCCAGCAGCTTTGAGAGCTCCTATAATTCACCCCTCCACTTT
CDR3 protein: CASSFESSYNSPLHF

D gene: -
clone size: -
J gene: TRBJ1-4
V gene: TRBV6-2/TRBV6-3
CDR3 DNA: TGTGCCAGCAGTTCGCCGTGGGGCACTAATGAAAAACTGTTTTTT
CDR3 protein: CASSSPWGTNEKLFF

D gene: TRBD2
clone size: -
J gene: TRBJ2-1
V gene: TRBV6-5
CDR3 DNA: TGTGCCAGCAGTTACTCGGGCGGGAGGACCTCAAATGAGCAGTTCTTC
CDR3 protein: CASSYSGGRTSNEQFF

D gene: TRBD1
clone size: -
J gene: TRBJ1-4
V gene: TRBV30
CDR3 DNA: TGTGCCTGGGGGGACAGTAATGAAAAACTGTTTTTT
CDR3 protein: CAWGDSNEKLFF

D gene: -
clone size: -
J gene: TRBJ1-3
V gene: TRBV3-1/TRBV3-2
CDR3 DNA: TGTGCCAGCAGCCATCTGAACACCATATATTTT
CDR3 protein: CASSHLNTIYF

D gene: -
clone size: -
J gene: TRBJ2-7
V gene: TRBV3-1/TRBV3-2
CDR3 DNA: TGTGCCAGCAGCCAAGATCGGGTTTCTACGGGCTCCTACGAGCAGTACTTC
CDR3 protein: CASSQDRVSTGSYEQYF

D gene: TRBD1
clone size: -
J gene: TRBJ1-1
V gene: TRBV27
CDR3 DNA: TGTGCCAGCAGTTTGGACAGGGTAGGGACTGAAGCTTTCTTT
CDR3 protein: CASSLDRVGTEAFF

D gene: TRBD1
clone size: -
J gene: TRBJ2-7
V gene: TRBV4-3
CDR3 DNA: TGCGCCAGCAGCCAAGGGGACAGGGACTACGAGCAGTACTTC
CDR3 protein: CASSQGDRDYEQYF

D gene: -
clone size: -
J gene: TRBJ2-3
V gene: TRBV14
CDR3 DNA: TGTGCCAGCAGCCAAGAGGTAGTCTCCAATACGCAGTATTTT
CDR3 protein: CASSQEVVSNTQYF

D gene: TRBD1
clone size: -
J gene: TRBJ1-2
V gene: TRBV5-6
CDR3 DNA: TGTGCCAGCAGCTTGGGACAGGGGGCGCCGACCTCTATCTATGGCTACACCTTC
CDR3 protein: CASSLGQGAPTSIYGYTF

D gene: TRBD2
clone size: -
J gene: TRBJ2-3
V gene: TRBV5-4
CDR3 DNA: TGTGCCAGCAGCTTTGGCGGGGGGGAGACAGATACGCAGTATTTT
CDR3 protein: CASSFGGGETDTQYF

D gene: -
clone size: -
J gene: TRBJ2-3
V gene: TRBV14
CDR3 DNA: TGTGCCAGCAGCCAAGCGGGGGGCTCTGATACGCAGTATTTT
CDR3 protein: CASSQAGGSDTQYF

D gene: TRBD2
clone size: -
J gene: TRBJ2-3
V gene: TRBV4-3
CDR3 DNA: TGCGCCAGCAGCCTCGTAGCGGGGGGGCCCTCAGATACGCAGTATTTT
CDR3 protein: CASSLVAGGPSDTQYF

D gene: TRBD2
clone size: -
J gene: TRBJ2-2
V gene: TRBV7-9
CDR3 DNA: TGTGCCAGCCTGGGCCAGCGGGAGGGTTTGGCCGGGGAGCTGTTTTTT
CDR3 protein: CASLGQREGLAGELFF

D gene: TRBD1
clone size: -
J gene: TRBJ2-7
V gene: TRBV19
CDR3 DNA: TGTGCCAGTAGTACGACAGGGGTGAACGAGCAGTACTTC
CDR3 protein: CASSTTGVNEQYF

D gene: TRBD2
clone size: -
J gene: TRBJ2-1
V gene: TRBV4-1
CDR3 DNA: TGCGCCAGCAGCGAACGGGGACTAGCGGGAGGTTTAGATGAGCAGTTCTTC
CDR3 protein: CASSERGLAGGLDEQFF

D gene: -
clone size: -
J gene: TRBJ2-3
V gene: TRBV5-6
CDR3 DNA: TGTGCCAGCAGCGGCATGGACGGGACTAGCACAGATACGCAGTATTTT
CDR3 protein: CASSGMDGTSTDTQYF

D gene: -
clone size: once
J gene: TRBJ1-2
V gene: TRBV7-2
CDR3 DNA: TGTGCCAGCAGCTTAACATCGGGCTATGGCTACACCTTC
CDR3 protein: CASSLTSGYGYTF

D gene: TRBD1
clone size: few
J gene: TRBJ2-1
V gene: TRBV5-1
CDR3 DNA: TGCGCCACCGACCCAGGGGGCGGGAATGAGCAGTTCTTC
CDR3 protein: CATDPGGGNEQFF

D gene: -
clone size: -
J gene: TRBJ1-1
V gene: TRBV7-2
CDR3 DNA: TGTGCCAGCAGCCGGGTACCAGCCACTGAAGCTTTCTTT
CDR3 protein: CASSRVPATEAFF

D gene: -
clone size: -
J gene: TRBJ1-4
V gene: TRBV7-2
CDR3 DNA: TGTGCCAGCAGCCGGGACATCTATGAAAAACTGTTTTTT
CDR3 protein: CASSRDIYEKLFF

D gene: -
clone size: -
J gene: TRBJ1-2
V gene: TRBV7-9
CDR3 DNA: TGTGCCAGCAGCCCTTCTGGAGGACTGGGCTATGGCTACACCTTC
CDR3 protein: CASSPSGGLGYGYTF

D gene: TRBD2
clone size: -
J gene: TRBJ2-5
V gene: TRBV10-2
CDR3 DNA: TGCGCCAGCAGGCGGCGGGAGCAAGAGACCCAGTACTTC
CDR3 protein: CASRRREQETQYF